This T cell receptor beta chain was obtained from a study of cytomegalovirus exposure and HLA in healthy donors. CDR3 length: 16 residues. The V and J ends lost 3 bases and 7 bases, in that order; junction bases with no gene match: 10. The germline V gene has CDR1 GTSNPN and CDR2 SVGIG (reference sequence). Whole-study results and caveats: The analysis excluded some indistinguishable V segments, including TRBV6-2 and TRBV6-3. The authors reported that TCR beta sequences could predict HLA-A and HLA-B alleles. These predictions were accurate for most subjects in the first cohort.

PCR employed 60 Vbeta and 13 Jbeta primers. Using immunoSEQ multiplex PCR, the repertoire was profiled, and TCRdb retains in-frame clones only, with some absent. The table lists a few hundred thousand clones, roughly 80% of them singletons, with approximately 0.22% in the top ten. Details on this clone: Its specificity is not known.

The material sequenced was PBMCs. This chain links TRBV30 with TRBJ2-2; 11 bases are a match to TRBD2. This receptor was taken from a girl aged 2 to 9 in good health and CMV-seronegative. The CDR3 DNA follows: TGTGCCTGGAGGCGGCTTAGCGGGAGGGCGAGCGGGGAGCTGTTTTTT. Protein: CAWRRLSGRASGELFF.